The rows below give T cell receptor beta chains drawn from one sample of a study of cytomegalovirus exposure and HLA in healthy donors. Clones were sequenced by immunoSEQ multiplex PCR, and TCRdb holds only the in-frame ones, with some missing. The sample has 200,000 to 250,000 clones, under 70% seen once. The sample consisted of PBMCs. The receptors come from a middle-aged man in good health and CMV-seropositive. CDR3s include the opening cysteine and the closing phenylalanine or tryptophan.

j_gene	len	v_gene	CDR3aa
TRBJ2-3	16	TRBV28	CASSPRLAGGPDTQYF
TRBJ1-5	15	TRBV4-3	CASSLRTGGDQPQHF
TRBJ1-4	17	TRBV9	CASSPRTGGGTNEKLFF
TRBJ2-5	12	TRBV5-1	CASSLAGETQYF
TRBJ1-5	13	TRBV10-1	CASTPDRGQPQHF
TRBJ1-1	15	TRBV5-1	CASSLAVQQNTEAFF
TRBJ2-7	16	TRBV28	CASSFWDSGSGYEQYF
TRBJ1-1	14	TRBV9	CASSEGTGDTEAFF
TRBJ2-4	13	TRBV2	CASSTGGGNIQYF
TRBJ1-1	13	TRBV13	CASSPPGGTEAFF
TRBJ2-3	15	TRBV29-1	CSYGDWPSPTDTQYF
TRBJ1-1	14	TRBV6-4	CASRREALNTEAFF
TRBJ2-3	17	TRBV14	CASSPRERGGSTDTQYF
TRBJ2-7	11	TRBV10-1	CLWQPPYEQYF
TRBJ1-1	13	TRBV5-1	CASSLERNTEAFF
TRBJ2-7	15	TRBV10-2	CASSLAGGTPNEQYF
TRBJ1-3	16	TRBV5-6	CASSLTDRGSGNTIYF
TRBJ2-5	13	TRBV4-1	CASSQEYQETQYF
TRBJ2-3	15	TRBV11-3	CASSKQGLDTDTQYF
TRBJ2-3	13	TRBV5-4	CASSLDGGNTQYF
TRBJ1-2	12	TRBV27	CASSFSGNGYTF
TRBJ1-3	15	TRBV19	CASSIDRSSGNTIYF
TRBJ2-7	14	TRBV6-5	CASSYRGTGDEQYF
TRBJ2-1	17	TRBV4-1	CASSQGLLSGVINEQFF
TRBJ1-1	15	TRBV6-4	CASIQGAGMNTEAFF
TRBJ1-5	13	TRBV6-1	CASRIAANQPQHF
TRBJ1-3	15	TRBV18	CASSPDRASGNTIYF
TRBJ2-7	13	TRBV10-3	CAIGTGNTYEQYF
TRBJ1-6	20	TRBV21-1	CASSPPLGQKHCSYNSPLHF
TRBJ1-6	15	TRBV28	CASSPLDRDNSPLHF
TRBJ2-5	15	TRBV7-9	CASSLVQGPQETQYF
TRBJ2-3	14	TRBV27	CASSPGLGTATQYF
TRBJ2-7	15	TRBV28	CASSSGTPGPYEQYF
TRBJ2-1	12	TRBV4-2	CASNNPGSEQFF
TRBJ2-1	13	TRBV11-2	CASSPLQGTEQFF
TRBJ2-3	14	TRBV5-1	CASSGTVSTDTQYF
TRBJ2-7	16	TRBV4-1	CASSHIGQVESYEQYF
TRBJ2-1	16	TRBV5-1	CASSRPGLAGDNEQFF
TRBJ2-3	17	TRBV5-1	CASSLRLAGGQTDTQYF
TRBJ2-5	14	TRBV13	CASSLRDRAETQYF
TRBJ2-1	13	TRBV6-1	CASIPGGLHEQFF
TRBJ2-3	15	TRBV7-9	CASSLKGTGGDTQYF
TRBJ2-7	14	TRBV7-2	CASSGRQGPYEQYF
TRBJ1-5	14	TRBV7-2	CASSSQGAPQPQHF
TRBJ2-4	15	TRBV19	CASTTPGHSQNIQYF
TRBJ2-2	15	TRBV5-1	CASSFLGFLAGELFF
TRBJ2-7	18	TRBV11-2	CASSLTRKLAGANYEQYF
TRBJ1-2	15	TRBV5-4	CASSGTGDRGRGYTF
TRBJ2-2	13	TRBV4-1	CASRYTGAGELFF
TRBJ2-7	15	TRBV7-2	CASSLGPGGDYEQYF